The present T cell receptor beta chain was sequenced within a study of T cell responses to AZD1222 COVID-19 vaccine. Clones were sequenced by immunoSEQ multiplex PCR, and TCRdb holds only the in-frame ones, with some missing. The table lists roughly 150,000 clones, around 85% of them singletons. The material was peripheral blood, obtained after recovery from COVID-19. The clonotype originates from an adult who had recovered from COVID-19.

CDR3 in DNA: TGTGCCAGCAGTTTAGGGGGGACAGGGCCGGGAGCTTTCTTT. This sequence encodes CASSLGGTGPGAFF. This sequence joins TRBV28 and TRBJ1-1; 9 nucleotides align to TRBD1. Germline V gives CDR1 MDHEN, CDR2 SYDVKM. CDR3 length equals 14 residues. The V and J ends lost 2 bases and 10 bases, in that order; junction bases with no gene match: 8.